This TCR beta chain is drawn from a study of T-cell memory formation after mild COVID-19. The germline V gene has CDR1 SGHVS and CDR2 FQNEAQ. V lost 5 bases to trimming and J lost 5 bases, with 7 bases between them. This CDR3 is built from 11 residues. As for this clonotype: What it binds is not known.

Study outcomes and limitations: Second-wave clones reaching peak frequency on day 37 lacked confirmed SARS-CoV-2 specificity. Certain responding clones were present in pre-infection memory, suggesting participation of cross-reactive memory.

A 5'RACE reaction primed in the constant segment made cDNA libraries of TCR alpha and TCR beta, and these carried sample barcodes and UMIs. TCRdb re-called the 5' RACE reads through MiXCR, storing one row per CDR3 protein. The sample has some 120,000 distinct CDR3 sequences; about 15% are singletons. Sequencing was done on a sample of PBMCs or a T cell subset sorted from them (not recorded which). The chain links TRBV7-8 to TRBJ2-7; D remains unclear. The TCR comes from a young man who had mild COVID-19 (a few samples of this study predate the infection). Cell type and time point are not known. Here the CDR3 reads CASSRSHEQYV. In DNA form, the CDR3 reads TGTGCCAGCAGCAGGTCACACGAGCAGTACGTC.